The 29 T cell receptor beta chains below were found in one sample sequenced in a study of T cells after yellow fever vaccination. TCRdb re-called the 5' RACE reads through MiXCR, storing one row per CDR3 protein. The profile shows about 580,000 distinct CDR3 sequences, around 17% of them singletons. The specimen comprised PBMCs, sampled 4 to 5 days after the first yellow fever vaccination. Receptors originate from a man younger than 30 who received the YFV17D yellow fever vaccine.

This clonotype was found many times. The rearrangement uses TRBV20-1 and TRBJ1-1; a weak D match, TRBD1 (5 bases). The germline CDR1 and CDR2 sequences are DFQATT and SNEGSKA (reference sequence). CDR3 size: 13 residues. Trimming pared 2 bases from V and 3 bases from J, leaving 10 bases between. The CDR3 reads CSARTGGDTEAFF. CDR3 sequence (DNA): TGCAGTGCTAGAACTGGGGGGGACACTGAAGCTTTCTTT.

The chain combines TRBV6-6 with TRBJ2-5, with no clear D. The CDR3 sequence is 13 residues long. Germline lookup yields CDR1 MNHNY and CDR2 SVGAGI (reference sequence). Trimming took off 10 bases at V and 4 bases at J, with 16 bases between the two ends. The CDR3 loop reads CATLDGRTETQYF. CDR3 in DNA: TGTGCCACCCTCGACGGGCGTACAGAGACCCAGTACTTC.

This rearrangement joins TRBV27 to TRBJ2-2; 11 bases align to TRBD1. Unmatched junction bases numbered 5, after V lost 6 bases and J lost 8 bases. Per germline, CDR1 MNHEY and CDR2 SMNVEV (reference sequence). The CDR3 consists of 14 residues. This chain's CDR3 is CASRGQGAGGELFF. The CDR3 nucleotides read TGTGCCAGCAGAGGACAGGGGGCAGGAGGGGAGCTGTTTTTT.

This clonotype occurred a few times. V usage is TRBV6-1 and J usage is TRBJ1-1; D is uncertain. The germline V gene encodes CDR1 MNHNS and CDR2 SASEGT. CDR3 length equals 14 residues. V was pared by 6 bases and J by 1 base, with 12 bases between. The DNA for the CDR3 is TGTGCCAGCAGCCCCCGTTTGGAGAACACTGAAGCTTTCTTT. As protein: CASSPRLENTEAFF.

V is TRBV6-1 and J is TRBJ2-7; weak D call: TRBD2 (6 bases). V dropped 7 bases and J dropped 7 bases, with 23 bases sitting between them. In germline, CDR1 is MNHNS, CDR2 SASEGT. CDR3 length: 15 amino acids. CDR3 amino acids: CASTVGTGLAGEQYV. As DNA, the CDR3 is TGTGCCAGCACGGTGGGTACAGGCCTTGCGGGGGAGCAGTACGTC.

V and J are TRBV7-2 and TRBJ2-2; weak D call: TRBD1 (6 bases). Trimming took off 5 bases at V and 6 bases at J, with 19 bases between the two ends. There are 16 residues in the CDR3. Germline CDR1 is SGHTA and CDR2 is FQGNSA. In nucleotides, the CDR3 is TGTGCCAGCAGCCAAAATAACGACAGGAGAGCCGGGGAGCTGTTTTTT. Translating gives CASSQNNDRRAGELFF.

This clonotype has just a few counts. The CDR3 sequence is CASSLRPPYLEGTGYTF. The CDR3 coding sequence is TGTGCCAGCAGCCTAAGGCCCCCTTACCTCGAGGGGACCGGCTACACCTTC. The chain joins TRBV7-9 to TRBJ1-2; D is perhaps TRBD1 (5 bases). The germline CDR1 and CDR2 sequences are SEHNR and FQNEAQ (reference sequence). Trimming cost V 5 bases and J 8 bases, with 27 bases left between them. The CDR3 runs 17 residues.

This chain joins TRBV6-2 or TRBV6-3 and TRBJ1-5; 7 bases line up with TRBD1. V dropped 4 bases and J dropped 5; count of bases not matched to a gene: 11. CDR1 and CDR2 from the germline V gene are MNHEY and SVGEGT. There are 16 residues in the CDR3. CDR3 DNA sequence: TGTGCCAGCAGTTCTACCGGGACAGACACGGATCAGCCCCAGCATTTT. The encoded protein is CASSSTGTDTDQPQHF.

The chain is built from TRBV6-1 and TRBJ1-2; the D gene is possibly TRBD1 (5 bases). V lost 7 bases, J lost 4 bases, and 19 bases lay in between. Germline V gene lookup returns CDR1 MNHNS and CDR2 SASEGT. The CDR3 spans 15 residues. This chain's CDR3 is CASKTTRAAFYGYTF. CDR3 coding DNA: TGTGCCAGCAAGACGACCAGGGCCGCCTTCTATGGCTACACCTTC.

The V gene is TRBV5-1, the J gene TRBJ2-1; D may be TRBD1 (6 bases). CDR1 is SGHRS and CDR2 is YFSETQ in the germline V gene. The CDR3 runs to 15 residues. V lost 2 bases and J lost 5, with 14 bases in between. This CDR3 is CASSLWGRNDNEQFF. The DNA for the CDR3 is TGCGCCAGCAGCTTATGGGGGCGGAATGACAATGAGCAGTTCTTC.

V gene TRBV5-1 combines with J gene TRBJ2-1; TRBD2 agrees at 10 bases. CDR1 and CDR2 from the germline V gene are SGHRS and YFSETQ. The CDR3 sequence is 14 residues long. After removal of 7 bases from V and 8 bases from J, the junction contained 9 bases not matched to a gene. The CDR3 region has the DNA TGCGCCAGCGGAAAGCGGGGGGGAATCGATGAGCAGTTCTTC. It yields the protein CASGKRGGIDEQFF.

This clonotype has a handful of counts. The genes are TRBV21-1 and TRBJ1-6. TRBV21-1 is shown as a pseudogene. This CDR3 has 10 residues. The CDR3 nucleotides read TGTGCCAGCTACTTATCACCCCTCCACTTT. Its protein product is CASYLSPLHF.

This clonotype was recorded a few times. J is TRBJ2-3 and V is TRBV4-2; the D gene could be TRBD1 or TRBD2 (5 bases each). The CDR3 length is 11 residues. Trimming stripped 4 bases from V and 7 bases from J, with 6 bases between. CDR1 is LGHNA and CDR2 is YNFKEQ in the germline V gene. CDR3 amino acids: CASSRGNTQYF. The CDR3 DNA sequence: TGTGCCAGCAGCCGGGGGAATACGCAGTATTTT.

This chain connects TRBV18 to TRBJ1-2; D not resolved. This CDR3 is 14 amino acids long. Germline loops: CDR1 KGHSH, CDR2 LQKENI. V lost 3 bases and J 7 bases, leaving 15 bases between the germline ends. CDR3 region: CASSPPSTYGGYTF. In DNA form, the CDR3 reads TGTGCCAGCTCACCCCCCTCTACTTATGGTGGCTACACCTTC.

In its sample, this clonotype was seen a few times. The chain combines TRBV7-9 with TRBJ2-7; the D is unclear. The CDR3 consists of 15 residues. Germline CDR1 is SEHNR and CDR2 is FQNEAQ (reference sequence). Deletions cut 5 bases from V and 0 bases from J, with 14 bases between. Written as DNA, the CDR3 is TGTGCCAGCAGCAAAAGTCAAGATACCTCCTACGAGCAGTACTTC. Protein sequence: CASSKSQDTSYEQYF.

The sample holds a few counts of this clonotype. The rearrangement links TRBV20-1 to TRBJ2-1; 7 bases are a match to TRBD1. The J segment lost 6 bases and the V segment lost 6 bases, leaving 8 bases of the junction unmatched. Per the germline V gene, CDR1 is DFQATT and CDR2 is SNEGSKA (reference sequence). The CDR3 extends over 13 amino acids. The CDR3 bases are TGCAGTGCGGCACAGGGGACGGGCAATGAGCAGTTCTTC. It specifies CSAAQGTGNEQFF.

The rearrangement uses TRBV11-2 and TRBJ2-7; 7 bases are a match to TRBD1. V trimming: 5 bases; J trimming: 5 bases; junction bases outside the gene matches: 12. CDR3 length: 15 amino acids. Per the germline V gene, CDR1 is SGHAT and CDR2 is FQNNGV. In DNA form, the CDR3 reads TGTGCCAGCAGCGACAGTCGGGACAGAAGGCACGAGCAGTACTTC. Its translation is CASSDSRDRRHEQYF. Complete variable domain (other parts from reference TRBV11-2 and TRBJ2-7): EAGVAQSPRYKIIEKRQSVAFWCNPISGHATLYWYQQILGQGPKLLIQFQNNGVVDDSQLPKDRFSAERLKGVDSTLKIQPAKLEDSAVYLCASSDSRDRRHEQYFGPGTRLTVT.

V is TRBV7-9 and J is TRBJ1-1, with D possibly being TRBD1 (5 bases). CDR1 is SEHNR, CDR2 FQNEAQ, per germline (reference sequence). CDR3 length: 16 amino acids. V was shortened by 2 bases and J by 1 base, with 14 bases between the two germline ends. In nucleotides, the CDR3 is TGTGCCAGCAGCTTAAGGCAGGGTAAGAGGAACACTGAAGCTTTCTTT. It encodes CASSLRQGKRNTEAFF.

Ten or more counts support this clonotype. The CDR3 spells CASSPARQPQHF. The CDR3 DNA is TGTGCCAGCAGTCCTGCCAGGCAGCCCCAGCATTTT. The V call is TRBV12-3 or TRBV12-4, the J call TRBJ1-5; no clear D gene. The CDR3 is made up of 12 amino acids. Trimming removed 5 bases at V and 7 bases at J, with 9 bases between.

This clonotype appeared a few times. The rearrangement links TRBV7-8 to TRBJ2-3; 9 bases fit TRBD1. Germline loops: CDR1 SGHVS, CDR2 FQNEAQ. The CDR3 is 15 residues long. V was clipped by 8 bases and J by 2 bases; unmatched bases: 8. CDR3 protein: CASLPRDRDTDTQYF. The CDR3 DNA sequence: TGTGCCAGCCTCCCGAGGGACAGGGACACAGATACGCAGTATTTT.

This clonotype was seen only a few times. V is TRBV2 and J is TRBJ2-1; no clear D gene. This CDR3 spans 14 amino acids. The V end lost 4 bases, the J end lost 4 bases, and 11 bases lay between the germline ends. Germline loops: CDR1 SNHLY, CDR2 FYNNEI. CDR3 region: CASSASKGYNEQFF. The DNA of the CDR3 is TGTGCCAGCAGTGCTTCTAAGGGTTACAATGAGCAGTTCTTC. The whole variable domain, remainder taken from reference TRBV2 and TRBJ2-1, is EPEVTQTPSHQVTQMGQEVILRCVPISNHLYFYWYRQILGQKVEFLVSFYNNEISEKSEIFDDQFSVERPDGSNFTLKIRSTKLEDSAMYFCASSASKGYNEQFFGPGTRLTVL.

J is TRBJ2-7 and V is TRBV20-1; D unresolved. This CDR3 is built from 13 residues. With 6 bases removed from V and 1 base from J, the gap between germline ends came to 13 bases. The germline V gene has CDR1 DFQATT and CDR2 SNEGSKA (reference sequence). The CDR3 spells CSAYQDISYEQYF. The CDR3 DNA reads as TGCAGTGCCTATCAAGACATATCCTACGAGCAGTACTTC.

This chain connects TRBV7-2 to TRBJ2-1; 8 nucleotides match TRBD2. V lost 7 bases and J lost 4; bases outside the gene matches: 9. Germline lookup yields CDR1 SGHTA and CDR2 FQGNSA. The CDR3 is made up of 15 amino acids. CDR3 in amino acids: CASTLGSSGYNEQFF. CDR3 sequence (DNA): TGTGCCAGCACCCTGGGGTCTAGCGGGTACAATGAGCAGTTCTTC.

In this sample, this clonotype turned up a few times. The chain is built from TRBV4-2 and TRBJ1-5; 9 nucleotides line up with TRBD1. From germline, CDR1 is LGHNA and CDR2 YNFKEQ. The V segment lost 0 bases and the J segment 9 bases; nucleotides outside the gene matches: 6. CDR3 size: 15 residues. This CDR3 reads CASSQEQGAKWPQHF. The CDR3, as DNA: TGTGCCAGCAGCCAAGAACAGGGGGCCAAGTGGCCCCAGCATTTT.

This clonotype has ten or more counts. The J gene is TRBJ1-3, the V gene TRBV4-3; tentative D call: TRBD1 (5 bases). Germline V lookup: CDR1 LGHNA, CDR2 YSLEER. Trimming removed 3 bases at V and 0 bases at J, with 12 bases between. The CDR3 is 16 amino acids. The CDR3 DNA reads TGCGCCAGCAGCCACCGTTTGGGGGGCTCTGGAAACACCATATATTTT. Protein product: CASSHRLGGSGNTIYF.

This clonotype was counted a few times. J is TRBJ1-2 and V is TRBV7-2, with a possible D match to TRBD1 (6 bases). This CDR3 comprises 14 residues. The germline V gene encodes CDR1 SGHTA and CDR2 FQGNSA. The V and J ends lost 3 bases and 4 bases respectively, with 12 bases between them. The CDR3 bases are TGTGCCAGCAGCTTCGACAGGTCGTTCTATGGCTACACCTTC. As protein: CASSFDRSFYGYTF.

This clonotype has ten or more counts. The chain links TRBV5-1 to TRBJ2-4; no clear D gene. The CDR3 runs 12 residues. Germline CDR1 and CDR2: SGHRS and YFSETQ. V was trimmed by 5 bases and J by 9 bases, leaving 12 bases between them. The DNA for the CDR3 is TGCGCCAGCAGGGTCAAGGGCGCCATTCAGTACTTC. Its protein is CASRVKGAIQYF. The variable domain in full, with the rest retrieved from reference TRBV5-1 and TRBJ2-4, is KAGVTQTPRYLIKTRGQQVTLSCSPISGHRSVSWYQQTPGQGLQFLFEYFSETQRNKGNFPGRFSGRQFSNSRSEMNVSTLELGDSALYLCASRVKGAIQYFGAGTRLSVL.

This clonotype was found many times. V usage is TRBV20-1 and J usage is TRBJ2-7, with 8 positions matching TRBD1. This CDR3 has 17 amino acids. V lost 6 bases to trimming and J lost 0 bases; unmatched junction nucleotides: 16. Germline CDR1 and CDR2: DFQATT and SNEGSKA (reference sequence). This CDR3 is CSATGGQGRRGSYEQYV. CDR3 sequence (DNA): TGCAGTGCCACAGGAGGACAGGGCCGAAGAGGCTCCTACGAGCAGTACGTC.

V usage is TRBV5-1 and J usage is TRBJ1-2; D may be TRBD1 (5 bases). This CDR3 is 13 amino acids long. Germline assignment: CDR1 SGHRS and CDR2 YFSETQ. V gave up 2 bases and J gave up 8 bases, with 13 bases separating them. The DNA of the CDR3 is TGCGCCAGCAGCTTACAGGCCTCGGAAGGCTACACCTTC. Translating gives CASSLQASEGYTF.